These T cell receptor beta chains were read from a single sample in a study of graft-versus-host responses after intestinal transplantation. Their antigens remain unidentified. Clones were sequenced by immunoSEQ multiplex PCR, and TCRdb holds only the in-frame ones, with some missing. This table has 80,000 to 95,000 clones, 85% to 95% appearing once. Here the sequenced sample was unstimulated CD8+ T cells sorted from spleen or lymph node cells, taken before intestinal transplant. The receptors shown here come from a human donor who received an intestinal transplant. Each CDR3 is given with its conserved first and last residue. D genes are given only for firm matches. A clone size is listed for some rows: how often the clone was seen (once, few, many), or a class if it is expanded.

>TRBJ2-7|TRBV4-3|.|.
TGCGCCAGCAGCCAGGACAGTGGGGAAGAGCAGTACTTC
CASSQDSGEEQYF
>TRBJ2-7|TRBV6-1|few|.
TGTGCCGCACAGGGAGCGTACGAGCAGTACTTC
CAAQGAYEQYF
>TRBJ2-7|TRBV14|.|TRBD1
TGTGCCAGCAGCCAAGTGGGCAGGACAGGGGGACATTCGTTATACGAGCAGTACTTC
CASSQVGRTGGHSLYEQYF
>TRBJ2-7|TRBV7-9|.|.
TGTGCCAGCTCCCGGAGGGGAACCTACGAGCAGTACTTC
CASSRRGTYEQYF
>TRBJ1-2|TRBV4-3|.|TRBD1
TGCGCCAGCAGCCAAGACCGAAGACAGGGGGCGGATGGCTACACCTTC
CASSQDRRQGADGYTF
>TRBJ1-2|TRBV27|.|.
TGTGCCAGCAGCCCCAGGGGAGTCTATGGCTACACCTTC
CASSPRGVYGYTF
>TRBJ1-1|TRBV11-3|.|.
TGTGCCAGCAGCACCCGGCTTGCAGGGGACATGAACACTGAAGCTTTCTTT
CASSTRLAGDMNTEAFF
>TRBJ1-1|TRBV7-9|.|.
TGTGCCAGCAGCCGACAGCTAAACACTGAAGCTTTCTTT
CASSRQLNTEAFF
>TRBJ2-3|TRBV15|.|TRBD2
TGTGCCACCAGCACCCGGACTAGCGGGGGGCCAGATACGCAGTATTTT
CATSTRTSGGPDTQYF
>TRBJ1-4|TRBV19|.|.
TGTGCCAGTAAAGCCCTGAATGAAAAACTGTTTTTT
CASKALNEKLFF
>TRBJ1-2|TRBV7-8|once|.
TGTGCCAGCAGCTTAGGTCTTTCCCCAGGGGACTATGGCTACACCTTC
CASSLGLSPGDYGYTF
>TRBJ2-2|TRBV7-8|.|.
TGTGCCAGCAGCTTAGCTTCGGCAGGGGATTTGGTCGGGGAGCTGTTTTTT
CASSLASAGDLVGELFF
>TRBJ2-1|TRBV18|.|TRBD2
TGTGCCAGCTCATTTAGCGGGGGGGCAACCTACAATGAGCAGTTCTTC
CASSFSGGATYNEQFF
>TRBJ1-1|TRBV6-5|once|.
TGTGCCAGCAGTTACGGAGGGTTGAACACTGAAGCTTTCTTT
CASSYGGLNTEAFF
>TRBJ2-7|TRBV9|.|TRBD1
TGTGCCAGCAGCCAGGGGACAGGGTCCTACGAGCAGTACTTC
CASSQGTGSYEQYF
>TRBJ2-7|TRBV5-6|.|.
TGTGCCAGCAGCTCCTCGCGGGAGCAGTACTTC
CASSSSREQYF
>TRBJ2-7|TRBV19|.|.
TGTGCCAGTAGTATGAACGGCAGGGCCGGATACGAGCAGTACTTC
CASSMNGRAGYEQYF
>TRBJ1-1|TRBV9|.|.
TGTGCCAGCAGCGTTTTTGAGGCTGAAGCTTTCTTT
CASSVFEAEAFF
>TRBJ1-1|TRBV9|.|.
TGTGCCAGCAGCGGCACAGGGATGAACACTGAAGCTTTCTTT
CASSGTGMNTEAFF
>TRBJ2-5|TRBV27|.|.
TGTGCCAGCAGTTTAGGGGTTCAGGGGGGACAAGAGACCCAGTACTTC
CASSLGVQGGQETQYF
>TRBJ2-3|TRBV13|.|.
TGTGCCAGCAGCTCCCTCCCAGATACGCAGTATTTT
CASSSLPDTQYF
>TRBJ2-3|TRBV7-2|.|TRBD1
TGTGCCAGCAGCTTAGCGCCGGGGACAGGGGGCAACACAGATACGCAGTATTTT
CASSLAPGTGGNTDTQYF
>TRBJ1-1|TRBV14|.|.
TGTGCCAGCAGCCTAGGGGGTTCCACTGAAGCTTTCTTT
CASSLGGSTEAFF
>TRBJ2-1|TRBV7-2|.|TRBD1
TGTGCCAGCAGCTTAACATTATACAGGGGTAACCATGAGCAGTTCTTC
CASSLTLYRGNHEQFF